This passage covers 31 T cell receptor beta chains from one sample sequenced in a study of post-analysis software for immune sequencing data. Study results and caveats: Included in a set of roughly 5 TRBV segments more frequent in patients than controls were TRBV5-6, TRBV5-1 and TRBV20-1.

No antigens are known for them. Unique molecular identifiers were built into the TCR beta cDNA libraries. TCRdb used MiXCR to reprocess the PCR reads, holding one entry per CDR3 protein. The sample consists of about 200,000 distinct CDR3 sequences, roughly 30% of them appearing once. The specimen sequenced was blood. The receptors here all came from a girl aged 2 to 17 with multiple sclerosis.

V usage is TRBV6-1 and J usage is TRBJ1-6; weak D call: TRBD1 (6 bases). Looked up from germline, CDR1 is MNHNS and CDR2 is SASEGT. The V and J ends lost 2 bases and 6 bases respectively, with 17 bases between them. The CDR3 totals 17 residues. The CDR3 DNA reads TGTGCCAGCAGTGAACTTACCCGACAGGATTTTAATTCACCCCTCCACTTT. Translation: CASSELTRQDFNSPLHF.

In its sample, this clonotype was seen many times. V and J are TRBV7-2 and TRBJ2-1; perhaps TRBD2 as D (5 bases). Deletions cut 5 bases from V and 6 bases from J, with 14 bases between. The CDR3 covers 14 residues. From germline, CDR1 is SGHTA and CDR2 FQGNSA. CDR3 sequence (DNA): TGTGCCAGCAGCGAACAGAGCGGAGGCAATGAGCAGTTCTTC. Translating it yields CASSEQSGGNEQFF.

This clonotype was seen at least ten times. The chain is built from TRBV5-1 and TRBJ2-1; TRBD2 is a possible D gene (6 bases). This CDR3 is built from 15 residues. The V end was cut by 0 bases, the J end by 0 bases, with 7 bases between. CDR1 is SGHRS and CDR2 is YFSETQ in the germline V gene. CDR3 in amino acids: CASSLDSGSYNEQFF. The CDR3 DNA follows: TGCGCCAGCAGCTTGGATAGCGGCTCCTACAATGAGCAGTTCTTC.

The chain recombines TRBV18 with TRBJ1-1; no clear D. CDR1 is KGHSH, CDR2 LQKENI, per germline. V was clipped by 3 bases and J by 5 bases, with 16 bases between them. This CDR3 is 15 amino acids long. DNA for the CDR3: TGTGCCAGCTCACCCAATGTGGGGAGGGAAACTGAAGCTTTCTTT. It encodes CASSPNVGRETEAFF.

This clonotype was observed a handful of times. The chain combines TRBV7-9 with TRBJ2-1; D is possibly TRBD1 (6 bases). Germline V gives CDR1 SEHNR, CDR2 FQNEAQ (reference sequence). This CDR3 comprises 15 residues. V was pared by 4 bases and J by 6 bases, with 16 bases between. This CDR3 is CASSSPTGLVNEQFF. CDR3 sequence (DNA): TGTGCCAGCAGCTCTCCAACAGGGTTGGTCAATGAGCAGTTCTTC.

Worth noting for this clonotype: A clone one base away is much larger, so this may be a read error. This sequence joins TRBV7-9 and TRBJ2-1, with D perhaps matching TRBD2 (8 bases). The V end lost 5 bases, the J end lost 7 bases, and 18 bases lay between the germline ends. CDR3 length: 15 residues. CDR1 is SEHNR, CDR2 FQNEAQ, per germline (reference sequence). The CDR3, as DNA: TGTGCCAGCAGCCCAGGGGGACGGGGGGGGAATGAGCAGTTCTTC. This codes for CASSPGGRGGNEQFF.

This chain joins TRBV5-1 and TRBJ1-4; D is undetermined. V was clipped by 4 bases and J by 0 bases, with 13 bases between them. The CDR3 length is 16 residues. Germline V CDR1 and CDR2: SGHRS, YFSETQ. The DNA for the CDR3 is TGCGCCAGCAGCCGCGCGGGTATCGCAACTAATGAAAAACTGTTTTTT. This gives the protein CASSRAGIATNEKLFF.

Notes on this clonotype: A much larger clone lies a single base off, so this may be a read error. The chain links TRBV29-1 to TRBJ2-7, with D possibly being TRBD2 (5 bases). Germline loops: CDR1 SQVTM, CDR2 ANQGSEA. The CDR3 spans 12 residues. Trimming pared 7 bases from V and 0 bases from J, leaving 10 bases between. CDR3 nucleotides: TGCAGCGGAGGTAGCGACTCCTACGAGCAGTACTTC. Amino acid sequence: CSGGSDSYEQYF.

About this clonotype: Possible read error: a much larger clone is one base away. This chain joins TRBV12-3 or TRBV12-4 and TRBJ2-1; weak D call: TRBD2 (5 bases). The CDR3 totals 12 residues. The CDR3 here is CSSSLTSWEQFF. In DNA, the CDR3 is TGTTCCAGCAGCCTCACTAGTTGGGAGCAGTTCTTC.

This clonotype was detected only a few times. This chain joins TRBV27 and TRBJ2-7, with no clear D. Germline V gene sequence: CDR1 MNHEY, CDR2 SMNVEV (reference sequence). V was cut by 5 bases and J by 9 bases, with 11 bases left in between. The CDR3 extends over 11 amino acids. The CDR3 coding sequence is TGTGCCAGCAGTAACCCTTTTGGGCAGTACTTC. Protein: CASSNPFGQYF.

The chain has TRBV20-1 and TRBJ2-1; TRBD1 matches at 10 bases. The CDR3 length is 16 residues. V gave up 0 bases and J gave up 4 bases; unmatched junction bases: 6. The germline V gene encodes CDR1 DFQATT and CDR2 SNEGSKA (reference sequence). This chain's CDR3 is CSARDRRTGGYNEQFF. CDR3 DNA sequence: TGCAGTGCTAGAGATAGGAGGACAGGGGGTTACAATGAGCAGTTCTTC.

This clonotype was seen a handful of times. This may be a read error, as it is one base from a much larger clone. The chain links TRBV12-3 or TRBV12-4 to TRBJ2-7, with 7 nucleotides matching TRBD1. The CDR3 runs 12 residues. CDR3 sequence reads: CARSWGQYEQYF. The CDR3 nucleotides are TGTGCCCGCAGTTGGGGACAGTACGAGCAGTACTTC.

The sample holds many counts of this clonotype. The J gene is TRBJ1-4, the V gene TRBV6-5; the D gene is possibly TRBD1 (5 bases). Germline CDR1 reads MNHEY; CDR2 reads SVGAGI. The germline V and J ends were trimmed by 5 bases and 5 bases, with 12 bases remaining between them. The CDR3 loop spans 14 amino acids. The CDR3: CASSNLGGNEKLFF. CDR3 DNA: TGTGCCAGCAGTAATTTGGGGGGAAATGAAAAACTGTTTTTT.

The chain couples TRBV12-3 or TRBV12-4 to TRBJ1-6; no reliable D call. The CDR3 contains 14 residues. V lost 3 bases and J 10 bases, leaving 13 bases between the germline ends. CDR3 region: CASSLVEVGSPLHF. The CDR3, as DNA: TGTGCCAGCAGTTTGGTGGAGGTCGGATCACCCCTCCACTTT.

Concerning this clonotype: Since a much larger clone is just one base distant, this may be a read error. The chain links TRBV20-1 to TRBJ1-2; 7 nucleotides agree with TRBD1. Germline lookup yields CDR1 DFQATT and CDR2 SNEGSKA (reference sequence). This CDR3 is built from 14 residues. The CDR3 protein is CSARTGIEAYGCTF. In DNA form, the CDR3 reads TGCAGTGCTAGGACAGGGATCGAGGCCTATGGCTGCACCTTC.

On this clonotype: A much larger clone is a single base away; this may be a read error. The chain has TRBV29-1 and TRBJ2-3, with TRBD1 identical over 7 bases. The CDR3 runs to 13 residues. Germline trimming cut 8 bases from V and 4 bases from J; bases unmatched to any gene: 9. CDR1 and CDR2 from the germline V gene are SQVTM and ANQGSEA. CDR3 loop: CSTRQGTADTQYF. As DNA, the CDR3 is TGCAGCACCCGACAGGGAACTGCAGATACGCAGTATTTT.

Regarding this clonotype: A read error may explain this, as a much larger clone is one base away. The chain joins TRBV29-1 to TRBJ2-7; D is uncertain. The CDR3 extends over 11 amino acids. Germline V gives CDR1 SQVTM, CDR2 ANQGSEA. CDR3 coding DNA: TGCAGCGTTGAATGGGCCTACAAGCAGTACTTC. Translated, it gives CSVEWAYKQYF.

The sample holds many counts of this clonotype. The V gene is TRBV12-3 or TRBV12-4, the J gene TRBJ2-5; 8 bases are a match to TRBD2. CDR3 length: 15 amino acids. After removal of 8 bases from V and 9 bases from J, the junction contained 17 bases not matched to a gene. CDR3: CASRRSGGPHEAQYF. In DNA, the CDR3 is TGTGCCAGCCGCCGAAGCGGGGGACCTCATGAGGCCCAGTACTTC.

This clonotype appeared many times. This chain joins TRBV11-2 and TRBJ2-1; D might be TRBD1 (6 bases). Trimming removed 1 base from V and 3 bases from J, with 10 bases in between. This CDR3 region has 15 residues. CDR1 SGHAT and CDR2 FQNNGV come from the germline V gene. The CDR3 coding sequence is TGTGCCAGCAGCTTAGGTCAGGGGAACTACAATGAGCAGTTCTTC. Residues: CASSLGQGNYNEQFF.

The table lists this clonotype with many counts. The genes are TRBV5-1 and TRBJ2-1, with D unclear. With 4 bases removed from V and 7 bases from J, the gap between germline ends came to 15 bases. CDR3 length: 14 residues. Germline V gene sequence: CDR1 SGHRS, CDR2 YFSETQ. The CDR3 DNA sequence: TGCGCCAGCAGCAGTAGTACAAGTGGGAATGAGCAGTTCTTC. It codes for CASSSSTSGNEQFF.

This clonotype occurred many times. Here the CDR3 reads CASSKRLAGENEQFF. In nucleotides, the CDR3 is TGTGCCAGCAGTAAGCGGCTAGCGGGAGAGAATGAGCAGTTCTTC. The chain joins TRBV12-3 or TRBV12-4 to TRBJ2-1; 10 bases are shared with TRBD2. CDR3 length equals 15 residues. After removal of 5 bases from V and 7 bases from J, the junction contained 8 bases not matched to a gene.

As for this clonotype: One base away lies a much larger clone, so this may be a sequencing read error. The V call is TRBV7-9, the J call TRBJ2-3; no firm D call. V gave up 1 base and J gave up 4 bases, with 12 bases separating them. CDR1 and CDR2 from the germline V gene are SEHNR and FQNEAQ (reference sequence). The CDR3 extends over 15 amino acids. The CDR3 is CASSLVTSGADTQYF. The CDR3 nucleotides read TGTGCCAGCAGCTTAGTGACCTCCGGCGCAGATACGCAGTATTTT.

With regard to this clonotype: This may arise from a read error, as a much more abundant clone is one base away. This rearrangement joins TRBV29-1 to TRBJ2-5; TRBD1 agrees at 8 bases. CDR3 length: 15 amino acids. V shed 1 base, J shed 11 bases, and the junction held 15 bases outside the gene matches. Germline CDR1 is SQVTM and CDR2 is ANQGSEA. The CDR3 protein is CSVEVVSGGRDEQYF. The CDR3 coding sequence is TGCAGCGTTGAAGTAGTGTCAGGGGGCCGCGATGAGCAGTACTTC.

This clonotype occurred many times. J is TRBJ2-7 and V is TRBV4-1, with D perhaps being TRBD1 or TRBD2 (5 bases each). V shed 1 base and J shed 7 bases, with 14 bases lying between them. The CDR3 is 14 amino acids. Germline CDR1 is MGHRA and CDR2 is YSYEKL. The CDR3 protein is CASSQGGILEEQYF. The CDR3 coding sequence is TGCGCCAGCAGCCAAGGGGGGATTTTAGAAGAGCAGTACTTC.

Remarks on this clonotype: Its ends do not fully match the called genes, so a read error is possible. V is TRBV5-1 and J is TRBJ1-1, with D perhaps matching TRBD1 (5 bases). Germline values: CDR1 SGHRS, CDR2 YFSETQ. CDR3 length: 12 residues. DNA for the CDR3: TGCGCCCGCAGACCCGGGACGGGCGAAGCTTTCTTT. Its protein is CARRPGTGEAFF. Full variable domain (remainder filled in from reference TRBV5-1 and TRBJ1-1): KAGVTQTPRYLIKTRGQQVTLSCSPISGHRSVSWYQQTPGQGLQFLFEYFSETQRNKGNFPGRFSGRQFSNSRSEMNVSTLELGDSALYLCARRPGTGEAFFGQGTRLTVV.

The chain has TRBV19 and TRBJ2-1; 11 bases align to TRBD2. The CDR3 runs to 16 residues. Germline V gene data show CDR1 as LNHDA and CDR2 as SQIVND (reference sequence). The V and J ends lost 4 bases and 6 bases, in that order; junction bases with no gene match: 8. CDR3 DNA: TGTGCCAGTAGTAGGGGGCTAGCGGGGGGCCCCAATGAGCAGTTCTTC. It translates to CASSRGLAGGPNEQFF.

The chain employs TRBV14 and TRBJ1-4; a weak D match, TRBD1 (6 bases). This CDR3 spans 15 amino acids. Germline V gene sequence: CDR1 SGHDN, CDR2 FVKESK. The germline V and J ends were trimmed by 4 bases and 0 bases, with 9 bases remaining between them. CDR3 in DNA: TGTGCCAGCAGCCGCCGGACAGCAACTAATGAAAAACTGTTTTTT. It codes for CASSRRTATNEKLFF.

This clonotype was seen a few times. The chain is built from TRBV7-2 and TRBJ2-1, with D possibly TRBD1 on 6 matching bases. CDR3 length: 14 amino acids. Between the trimmed V and J ends, which lost 5 bases and 8 bases, there was a span of 16 bases. Looked up from germline, CDR1 is SGHTA and CDR2 is FQGNSA. The CDR3 region is CASSNLDRFYEQFF. DNA of the CDR3: TGTGCCAGCAGCAATCTTGACAGGTTCTATGAGCAGTTCTTC.

This clonotype was seen a few times. The genes are TRBV29-1 and TRBJ1-1, with TRBD1 matching over 8 bases. Per the germline V gene, CDR1 is SQVTM and CDR2 is ANQGSEA. Trimming took 3 bases from V and 4 from J; bases not matched to a gene: 7. The CDR3 runs to 14 residues. CDR3 amino acids: CSVDRQGAGTEAFF. CDR3 in DNA: TGCAGCGTTGACAGGCAGGGGGCGGGCACTGAAGCTTTCTTT.

This chain joins TRBV5-1 and TRBJ2-5, with 14 bases identical to TRBD2. The CDR3 consists of 15 residues. V shed 4 bases and J 5 bases; nucleotides not matched to a gene: 4. Germline V gene sequence: CDR1 SGHRS, CDR2 YFSETQ. The CDR3 DNA reads as TGCGCCAGCAGCCCAGGGACTAGCGGGGGTGAGACCCAGTACTTC. It translates to CASSPGTSGGETQYF.

This clonotype was counted ten times or more. The V call is TRBV7-8, the J call TRBJ2-5; the D is unclear. V was cut by 5 bases and J by 5 bases, with 15 bases left in between. The CDR3 consists of 14 residues. Germline CDR1 SGHVS, CDR2 FQNEAQ. This CDR3 reads CASSRLPLGETQYF. The CDR3 DNA reads as TGTGCCAGCAGCCGACTCCCCTTGGGGGAGACCCAGTACTTC.